This T cell receptor beta chain was captured by sequencing in a study of human T cells and chemical hapten exposure. Time point of the sample: healthy volunteer bleed at 2 weeks. Extraction of total RNA was performed on unfractionated whole blood. TCRdb ran MiXCR on the RACE reads and lists one entry per CDR3 protein. The sample carries around 130,000 distinct CDR3 sequences, roughly 9.5% recorded once. As concerns this clonotype: The missing conserved phenylalanine or tryptophan at the end of this CDR3 makes a read error likely.

V was cut by 5 bases and J by 0 bases, with 8 bases left in between. Germline V CDR1 and CDR2: SGHDN, FVKESK. The CDR3 length is 13 residues. The sequence was collected from a male donor in good health. Some clones in this sample may be carry-over from other donors' samples. The chain links TRBV14 to TRBJ2-7; D remains unclear. Source material: whole blood. CDR3 in amino acids: CASSWASSYEQYL. The CDR3 DNA reads as TGTGCCAGCAGCTGGGCTAGCTCCTACGAGCAGTACCTC.